Shown below are 32 T cell receptor beta chains from a single sample sequenced in a study of technical replicates of blood from a few donors. Assay: immunoSEQ multiplex PCR; the TCRdb copy retains only in-frame clones and omits some. Of around 68,000 clones detected, less than 98% appear once; the ten largest clones hold 0.25% to 0.35%. Sequencing was carried out using T cells isolated from PBMCs. The source of these receptors is a human donor in good health.

Concerning this clone itself: Other DNA sequences in the same sample also yield this CDR3. The rearrangement joins TRBV5-4 to TRBJ1-2, with 9 nucleotides matching TRBD1. The V gene end was trimmed by 5 bases and the J gene end by 4 bases; junction bases not matched to a gene: 3. Per the germline V gene, CDR1 is SGHNT and CDR2 is YYREEE (reference sequence). The CDR3 runs to 13 residues. Here the CDR3 DNA reads TGTGCCAGCAGGACAGGGGGTACCTATGGCTACACCTTC. It is translated as CASRTGGTYGYTF.

V is TRBV7-2 and J is TRBJ1-2; D remains unclear. This CDR3 comprises 13 residues. Germline V gene sequence: CDR1 SGHTA, CDR2 FQGNSA. V was shortened by 5 bases and J by 5 bases, with 12 bases between the two germline ends. CDR3 nucleotides: TGTGCCAGCAGCCGTGGAGGCCTATATGGCTACACCTTC. Translated, it gives CASSRGGLYGYTF. The full variable domain, its missing parts supplied by reference TRBV7-2 and TRBJ1-2, is GAGVSQSPSNKVTEKGKDVELRCDPISGHTALYWYRQSLGQGLEFLIYFQGNSAPDKSGLPSDRFSAERTGGSVSTLTIQRTQQEDSAVYLCASSRGGLYGYTFGSGTRLTVV.

On this clone itself: Other DNA sequences from this sample encode an identical CDR3 as well. V is TRBV9 and J is TRBJ2-2; unclear D gene. V shed 5 bases and J shed 5 bases, with 7 bases lying between them. Germline-derived CDR1 and CDR2 are SGDLS and YYNGEE. The CDR3 consists of 12 residues. DNA for the CDR3: TGTGCCAGCAGTCTTAATACCGGGGAGCTGTTTTTT. Its translation is CASSLNTGELFF.

The rearrangement links TRBV30 to TRBJ1-5; TRBD1 matches 9 bases. Germline V lookup: CDR1 GTSNPN, CDR2 SVGIG (reference sequence). This CDR3 has 13 amino acids. Losses at the gene ends were 6 bases for V and 7 bases for J; bases not matched to a gene: 7. The CDR3 region is CACGQGRLQPQHF. As DNA, the CDR3 is TGTGCCTGCGGACAGGGGAGGTTACAGCCCCAGCATTTT.

This rearrangement joins TRBV7-8 to TRBJ2-7; 11 nucleotides line up with TRBD2. The CDR3 runs to 14 residues. The germline V gene has CDR1 SGHVS and CDR2 FQNEAQ. Trimming took 0 bases from V and 5 from J; bases not matched to a gene: 0. The CDR3 DNA sequence: TGTGCCAGCAGCTTAGCGACTAGCGGGAACGAGCAGTACTTC. As protein: CASSLATSGNEQYF.

This clone was observed a single time. The chain has TRBV27 and TRBJ2-7, with TRBD2 identical over 8 bases. J was trimmed by 3 bases and V by 6 bases; bases with no gene match: 10. The CDR3 covers 15 residues. CDR1 and CDR2 from the germline V gene are MNHEY and SMNVEV (reference sequence). CDR3 sequence (DNA): TGTGCCAGCAGCCCGACCACTAGCGGCAACTACGAGCAGTACTTC. Translation gives CASSPTTSGNYEQYF.

The gene calls are TRBV11-2 and TRBJ1-4; 8 bases fit TRBD1. V lost 5 bases to trimming and J lost 10 bases; unmatched junction nucleotides: 12. This CDR3 is 15 amino acids long. Germline CDR1 and CDR2: SGHAT and FQNNGV. The chain's CDR3 is CASSPLRDRRGKLFF. The DNA for the CDR3 is TGTGCCAGCAGCCCTCTACGGGACAGGCGCGGAAAACTGTTTTTT.

The rearrangement joins TRBV18 to TRBJ2-3; 9 bases are shared with TRBD2. The CDR3 is 15 amino acids. V dropped 0 bases and J dropped 3; count of bases not matched to a gene: 1. The germline CDR1 and CDR2 sequences are KGHSH and LQKENI. The CDR3 DNA follows: TGTGCCAGCTCACCACCTAGCGGGAGAACAGATACGCAGTATTTT. It encodes CASSPPSGRTDTQYF.

This chain uses TRBV7-3 with TRBJ2-7; 7 bases are a match to TRBD1. V was clipped by 5 bases and J by 3 bases; unmatched bases: 4. Germline V gene data show CDR1 as SGHTA and CDR2 as FQGTGA. The length of the CDR3 is 13 residues. The CDR3 spells CASSEGQNYEQYF. The DNA of the CDR3 is TGTGCCAGCAGCGAGGGACAGAACTACGAGCAGTACTTC.

The rearrangement links TRBV5-1 to TRBJ2-4; TRBD1 might be the D (6 bases). The CDR3 loop spans 14 amino acids. V was pared by 1 base and J by 7 bases, with 12 bases between. CDR1 SGHRS and CDR2 YFSETQ come from the germline V gene. The CDR3 nucleotides read TGCGCCAGCAGCTTGAACAGGGTATGGAACATTCAGTACTTC. Its translation is CASSLNRVWNIQYF.

The gene calls are TRBV6-1 and TRBJ1-2; D call uncertain. The CDR3 is 13 amino acids. Germline loops: CDR1 MNHNS, CDR2 SASEGT. Between the trimmed V and J ends, which lost 3 bases and 7 bases, there was a span of 12 bases. CDR3 loop: CASSDGFPPGYTF. The CDR3 nucleotides are TGTGCCAGCAGTGACGGTTTCCCCCCTGGCTACACCTTC.

V gene TRBV2 combines with J gene TRBJ2-7; weak D call: TRBD1 (6 bases). Trimming pared 0 bases from V and 3 bases from J, leaving 12 bases between. Germline-derived CDR1 and CDR2 are SNHLY and FYNNEI. There are 15 residues in the CDR3. The CDR3 coding sequence is TGTGCCAGCAGTGAAGCGCCGGGACACTACTACGAGCAGTACTTC. This encodes CASSEAPGHYYEQYF.

V usage is TRBV27 and J usage is TRBJ1-1, with D unresolved. The CDR3 covers 13 residues. Germline loops: CDR1 MNHEY, CDR2 SMNVEV (reference sequence). The V end lost 1 base, the J end lost 3 bases, and 6 bases lay between the germline ends. The CDR3 nucleotides read TGTGCCAGCAGTTTATATCGGGACACTGAAGCTTTCTTT. Its translation: CASSLYRDTEAFF.

V is TRBV11-2 and J is TRBJ2-4; D perhaps matches TRBD2 (6 bases). Germline values: CDR1 SGHAT, CDR2 FQNNGV. The CDR3 has 17 residues. V shed 0 bases and J shed 0 bases, with 12 bases lying between them. The CDR3 here is CASSLDRESLAKNIQYF. In DNA, the CDR3 is TGTGCCAGCAGCTTAGACCGGGAGAGCCTAGCCAAAAACATTCAGTACTTC.

The chain recombines TRBV11-3 with TRBJ2-7; tentative D call: TRBD1 (6 bases). V gave up 6 bases and J gave up 0 bases, with 21 bases separating them. In germline, CDR1 is SGHNT, CDR2 YENEEA. This CDR3 contains 17 residues. Here the CDR3 DNA reads TGTGCCAGCAGTATTTTTGGAGTTGGACAGTTCTCCTACGAGCAGTACTTC. Protein sequence: CASSIFGVGQFSYEQYF.

Written as DNA, the CDR3 is TGTGCCAGCAGCTCTAGCGGACGGTACGAGCAGTACTTC. It encodes CASSSSGRYEQYF. This rearrangement joins TRBV7-2 to TRBJ2-7; 7 nucleotides line up with TRBD2. With V trimmed by 4 bases and J by 4 bases, 4 bases remained unmatched. CDR3 size: 13 residues. The germline V gene has CDR1 SGHTA and CDR2 FQGNSA. Full variable domain (rest looked up from reference TRBV7-2 and TRBJ2-7): GAGVSQSPSNKVTEKGKDVELRCDPISGHTALYWYRQSLGQGLEFLIYFQGNSAPDKSGLPSDRFSAERTGGSVSTLTIQRTQQEDSAVYLCASSSSGRYEQYFGPGTRLTVT.

The chain couples TRBV6-6 to TRBJ1-1; tentatively, D is TRBD1 (5 bases). The CDR3 loop spans 11 amino acids. Looked up from germline, CDR1 is MNHNY and CDR2 is SVGAGI (reference sequence). V was pared by 8 bases and J by 5 bases, with 9 bases between. This chain's CDR3 is CASFKGTEAFF. The CDR3 DNA reads TGTGCCAGCTTTAAGGGGACTGAAGCTTTCTTT.

The chain has TRBV4-2 and TRBJ2-2, with TRBD1 as a possible D gene (6 bases). CDR3 size: 15 residues. Germline values: CDR1 LGHNA, CDR2 YNFKEQ. Trimming pared 1 base from V and 1 base from J, leaving 7 bases between. The DNA for the CDR3 is TGTGCCAGCAGCCAAGGGACAGTGAACACCGGGGAGCTGTTTTTT. Translating gives CASSQGTVNTGELFF.

The V call is TRBV7-3, the J call TRBJ1-3; D is possibly TRBD1 (5 bases). The CDR3 totals 14 residues. Germline lookup yields CDR1 SGHTA and CDR2 FQGTGA. V gave up 2 bases and J gave up 0 bases, with 5 bases separating them. In nucleotides, the CDR3 is TGTGCCAGCAGCTTAGACAGCTCTGGAAACACCATATATTTT. Residues: CASSLDSSGNTIYF.

V gene TRBV21-1 combines with J gene TRBJ2-7; TRBD1, the D gene given by the table, was not confirmed from the DNA. TRBV21-1 is assigned pseudogene status. This CDR3 region has 17 residues. The CDR3 region is CASSKVIANRSSYEQYF. The CDR3, as DNA: TGTGCCAGCAGCAAAGTGATTGCCAACAGGAGCTCCTACGAGCAGTACTTC.

V usage is TRBV7-9 and J usage is TRBJ1-5; tentative D call: TRBD1 (5 bases). The CDR3 has 14 amino acids. The V gene's germline CDR1 is SEHNR and CDR2 FQNEAQ (reference sequence). The ends were cut back, 0 bases at V and 6 bases at J, with 9 bases in the middle. CDR3 coding DNA: TGTGCCAGCAGCTTAGCGGGGGGAGGTCAGCCCCAGCATTTT. Translated: CASSLAGGGQPQHF.

CDR3 protein: CASSEGGTGTYEQYF. CDR3 bases: TGTGCCAGCAGTGAAGGGGGGACAGGGACCTACGAGCAGTACTTC. This chain connects TRBV2 to TRBJ2-7, with TRBD1 matching over 9 bases. Germline-derived CDR1 and CDR2 are SNHLY and FYNNEI. J lost 2 bases, V lost 1 base, and 3 bases had no gene match. This CDR3 has 15 residues. Variable domain in full (rest from reference TRBV2 and TRBJ2-7): EPEVTQTPSHQVTQMGQEVILRCVPISNHLYFYWYRQILGQKVEFLVSFYNNEISEKSEIFDDQFSVERPDGSNFTLKIRSTKLEDSAMYFCASSEGGTGTYEQYFGPGTRLTVT.

CDR3 loop: CASRTSSGEKLFF. CDR3 sequence (DNA): TGTGCCAGCAGAACAAGTAGCGGGGAAAAACTGTTTTTT. The chain combines TRBV9 with TRBJ1-4; no firm D call. The CDR3 has 13 residues. The germline V gene has CDR1 SGDLS and CDR2 YYNGEE. Trimming left V 5 bases short and J 8 bases short, with 13 bases between.

The chain combines TRBV13 with TRBJ1-1; possibly TRBD1 for D (5 bases). The CDR3 length is 13 residues. V dropped 5 bases and J dropped 3 bases, with 10 bases sitting between them. The germline CDR1 and CDR2 sequences are PRHDT and FYEKMQ (reference sequence). CDR3 protein: CASSRTGDTEAFF. DNA of the CDR3: TGTGCCAGCAGCCGTACAGGAGACACTGAAGCTTTCTTT.

The chain carries TRBV6-6 and TRBJ1-5, with 7 bases that match TRBD1. Germline V gene sequence: CDR1 MNHNY, CDR2 SVGAGI (reference sequence). V gave up 2 bases and J gave up 7 bases; unmatched junction bases: 5. The CDR3 has 14 amino acids. The CDR3 DNA is TGTGCCAGCAGTTACCCCGGACAGGTCCAGCCCCAGCATTTT. Translation: CASSYPGQVQPQHF.

The chain couples TRBV30 to TRBJ2-7; TRBD2 is a possible D gene (5 bases). Germline CDR1 and CDR2: GTSNPN and SVGIG (reference sequence). The CDR3 contains 12 residues. Trimming removed 3 bases from V and 3 bases from J, with 9 bases in between. The DNA for the CDR3 is TGTGCCTGGAGGGGAGACGGCTACGAGCAGTACTTC. Residues: CAWRGDGYEQYF.

The chain has TRBV7-3 and TRBJ2-3; tentative D call: TRBD2 (5 bases). The length of the CDR3 is 15 residues. The germline V gene has CDR1 SGHTA and CDR2 FQGTGA. V lost 2 bases and J 0 bases, leaving 9 bases between the germline ends. The CDR3 protein is CASSLSGGSTDTQYF. The CDR3 nucleotides read TGTGCCAGCAGCTTATCAGGAGGTAGCACAGATACGCAGTATTTT.

V and J are TRBV4-2 and TRBJ2-7; 7 bases fit TRBD1. This CDR3 is built from 15 residues. The germline V gene has CDR1 LGHNA and CDR2 YNFKEQ. The ends lost 0 bases at V and 5 bases at J; junction bases unmatched: 7. CDR3 loop: CASSQEGGRGDEQYF. In DNA form, the CDR3 reads TGTGCCAGCAGCCAAGAAGGGGGCCGAGGGGACGAGCAGTACTTC.

The chain employs TRBV28 and TRBJ1-2; tentative D call: TRBD1 (6 bases). From germline, CDR1 is MDHEN and CDR2 SYDVKM. This CDR3 region has 17 residues. V shed 3 bases and J shed 6 bases, with 23 bases lying between them. The CDR3 reads CASSFVEYYTGKDGYTF. In nucleotides, the CDR3 is TGTGCCAGCAGTTTCGTGGAATACTATACAGGGAAGGATGGCTACACCTTC.

The V gene is TRBV27, the J gene TRBJ1-5; D not certain. The CDR3 sequence is 13 residues long. CDR1 and CDR2 (germline): MNHEY, SMNVEV (reference sequence). The CDR3 is CASWGGLEQPQHF. CDR3 in DNA: TGTGCGAGCTGGGGAGGATTGGAGCAGCCCCAGCATTTT.

The chain has TRBV19 and TRBJ1-1; possibly TRBD1 for D (6 bases). The V gene lost 4 bases and the J gene lost 1 base, with 10 bases spanning the gap. CDR1 is LNHDA, CDR2 SQIVND, per germline (reference sequence). The CDR3 length is 14 residues. CDR3 loop: CASSTGVRNTEAFF. The CDR3 coding sequence is TGTGCCAGTAGTACAGGGGTCAGGAACACTGAAGCTTTCTTT.

The chain joins TRBV7-9 to TRBJ2-7; possible D gene TRBD2, 6 bases. This CDR3 has 14 residues. CDR1 SEHNR and CDR2 FQNEAQ come from the germline V gene (reference sequence). Trimming pared 7 bases from V and 0 bases from J, leaving 13 bases between. CDR3 loop: CASTGGLDSYEQYF. For the CDR3, the DNA is TGTGCCAGCACCGGGGGTCTAGACTCCTACGAGCAGTACTTC.